Sequencing of this T cell receptor (beta chain) was carried out in a study of T cell repertoires in cytomegalovirus infection. Study context: A matching HLA type, together with CMV infection, was signaled by public TCR beta signatures.

TCRdb ran MiXCR on the reads and lists one entry per CDR3 protein. The data contain about 530,000 distinct CDR3 sequences, approximately 25% of them singletons. This clonotype was picked up many times. The antigen is not known. The CDR3 runs 14 residues. Trimming took 4 bases from V and 5 from J; bases not matched to a gene: 8. Study outcomes and limitations: Totalled public TCR beta family frequency picked out people who carried CMV plus the relevant HLA.

This sequence joins TRBV12-3 or TRBV12-4 and TRBJ2-7; TRBD1 agrees at 7 bases. The receptor comes from a human donor in good health (CMV status not recorded). Some clones in this sample may be carry-over from other donors' samples. Sequencing input: PBMCs. The CDR3 nucleotides read TGTGCCAGCAGTTCCGAGACAGGGAACGACGAGCAGTACTTC. Translated, it gives CASSSETGNDEQYF.